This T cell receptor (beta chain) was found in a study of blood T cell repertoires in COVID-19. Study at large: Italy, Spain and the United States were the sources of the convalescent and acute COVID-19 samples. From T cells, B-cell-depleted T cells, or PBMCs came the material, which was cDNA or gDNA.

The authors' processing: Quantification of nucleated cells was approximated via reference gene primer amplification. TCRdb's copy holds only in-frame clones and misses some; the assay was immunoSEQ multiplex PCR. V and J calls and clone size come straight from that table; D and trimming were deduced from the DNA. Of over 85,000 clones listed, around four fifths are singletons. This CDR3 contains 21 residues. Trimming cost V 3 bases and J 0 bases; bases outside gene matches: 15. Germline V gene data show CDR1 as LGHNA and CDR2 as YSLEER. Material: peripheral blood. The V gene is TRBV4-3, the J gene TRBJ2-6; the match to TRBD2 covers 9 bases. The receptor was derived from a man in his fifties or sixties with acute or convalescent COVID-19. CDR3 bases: TGCGCCAGCAGCCAGGGGGATATGGCTAGCGGGATAATCTCTGGGGCCAACGTCCTGACTTTC. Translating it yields CASSQGDMASGIISGANVLTF.